One and the same sample provided the 3 T cell receptor beta chains below, sequenced in a study of cytomegalovirus exposure and HLA in healthy donors. In the PCR, 60 Vbeta and 13 Jbeta primers were used. Sequencing was performed with immunoSEQ multiplex PCR; in TCRdb, only in-frame clones are kept and a portion is missing. The top ten clones hold about 3.8% of a sample with some 200,000 clones, approximately 84% of them seen once. The sequenced sample consisted of PBMCs. These receptors were taken from a man aged 50 to 60 in good health and CMV-seronegative.

The chain has TRBV2 and TRBJ2-7, with TRBD2 matching 8 bases. Germline V gives CDR1 SNHLY, CDR2 FYNNEI. V shed 1 base, J shed 2 bases, and the junction held 7 bases outside the gene matches. The CDR3 has 16 residues. The chain's CDR3 is CASSEERTSLPYEQYF. CDR3 sequence (DNA): TGTGCCAGCAGTGAAGAACGGACTAGCCTCCCCTACGAGCAGTACTTC.

The genes are TRBV5-1 and TRBJ1-2, with D maybe TRBD1 (5 bases). Germline V gene data show CDR1 as SGHRS and CDR2 as YFSETQ. The germline V and J ends were trimmed by 2 bases and 6 bases, with 14 bases remaining between them. The CDR3 sequence is 14 residues long. CDR3 DNA: TGCGCCAGCAGCTTAGGCAGGGAAAGAGATGGCTACACCTTC. Residues: CASSLGRERDGYTF. The variable domain in full, completed from reference TRBV5-1 and TRBJ1-2, reads KAGVTQTPRYLIKTRGQQVTLSCSPISGHRSVSWYQQTPGQGLQFLFEYFSETQRNKGNFPGRFSGRQFSNSRSEMNVSTLELGDSALYLCASSLGRERDGYTFGSGTRLTVV.

This sequence joins TRBV5-1 and TRBJ2-5; TRBD1 aligns across 7 bases. CDR1 and CDR2 (germline): SGHRS, YFSETQ. The CDR3 covers 13 residues. V was pared by 3 bases and J by 6 bases, with 5 bases of the junction left unmatched. The CDR3 reads CASSSLGQQTQYF. Here the CDR3 DNA reads TGCGCCAGCAGCTCACTGGGACAGCAGACCCAGTACTTC.